Below, one TCR beta chain is given with its context. The entry originates in a study of T cell responses to AZD1222 COVID-19 vaccine. Only in-frame clones appear in the TCRdb table, and some are missing; sequencing was by immunoSEQ multiplex PCR. The sample has roughly 150,000 clones, more than 75% seen once; the top ten hold roughly 10%. J gave up 7 bases and V 5 bases, and 7 bases lay outside the gene matches. The CDR3 is made up of 13 amino acids. Germline assignment: CDR1 SEHNR and CDR2 FQNEAQ (reference sequence). The source of this sequence is an adult who received the AZD1222 COVID-19 vaccine. The input for sequencing was peripheral blood, taken 28 days after the second AZD1222 dose. The gene calls are TRBV7-9 and TRBJ2-5; 7 positions match TRBD1. The DNA for the CDR3 is TGTGCCAGCAGCATAACAGGGGTTGGGACCCAGTACTTC. It encodes CASSITGVGTQYF.